The T cell receptor (beta chain) under discussion was sequenced for a study of vaccination and CD4 T cells after COVID-19. Whole-study findings and limits: Spike mono-reactivity was found in 304 of 307 vaccine-specific clones from convalescent patients.

With respect to this clonotype: Its matching antigen is unknown. Mismatch with germline at one junction end may stem from a read error.

The CDR3 consists of 19 residues. Germline V gene lookup returns CDR1 SGHTA and CDR2 FQGNSA. Noted treatment: roughly 11-day PBMC culture with coronavirus spike peptide pools or control peptides (ViraFEST assay). The unexposed donor provided CD4+ T cells, which were taken before the COVID-19 pandemic (2011-2018). Oncomine TCR Beta short-read sequencing was applied to DNA from cultured CD4+ T cells. Investigators obtained genomic DNA by extraction from cultured CD4+ T cells. TCRdb reprocessed the PCR reads via MiXCR and lists one record per CDR3 protein. The table shows about 8,900 distinct CDR3 sequences, with about 50% occurring only once.

The TCR was taken from a human donor in good health. The sample consisted of CD4+ T cells from blood, cultured in vitro. The chain carries TRBV7-2 and TRBJ2-7; 10 nucleotides match TRBD2. The CDR3 DNA is TGCGCCAGCAGCCAAGGTACCGGGACTAGCGCCTTACACTCGGGGGAGCAGTACTTC. It specifies CASSQGTGTSALHSGEQYF. The whole variable domain, filled in from reference TRBV7-2 and TRBJ2-7, reads GAGVSQSPSNKVTEKGKDVELRCDPISGHTALYWYRQSLGQGLEFLIYFQGNSAPDKSGLPSDRFSAERTGGSVSTLTIQRTQQEDSAVYLCASSQGTGTSALHSGEQYFGPGTRLTVT.